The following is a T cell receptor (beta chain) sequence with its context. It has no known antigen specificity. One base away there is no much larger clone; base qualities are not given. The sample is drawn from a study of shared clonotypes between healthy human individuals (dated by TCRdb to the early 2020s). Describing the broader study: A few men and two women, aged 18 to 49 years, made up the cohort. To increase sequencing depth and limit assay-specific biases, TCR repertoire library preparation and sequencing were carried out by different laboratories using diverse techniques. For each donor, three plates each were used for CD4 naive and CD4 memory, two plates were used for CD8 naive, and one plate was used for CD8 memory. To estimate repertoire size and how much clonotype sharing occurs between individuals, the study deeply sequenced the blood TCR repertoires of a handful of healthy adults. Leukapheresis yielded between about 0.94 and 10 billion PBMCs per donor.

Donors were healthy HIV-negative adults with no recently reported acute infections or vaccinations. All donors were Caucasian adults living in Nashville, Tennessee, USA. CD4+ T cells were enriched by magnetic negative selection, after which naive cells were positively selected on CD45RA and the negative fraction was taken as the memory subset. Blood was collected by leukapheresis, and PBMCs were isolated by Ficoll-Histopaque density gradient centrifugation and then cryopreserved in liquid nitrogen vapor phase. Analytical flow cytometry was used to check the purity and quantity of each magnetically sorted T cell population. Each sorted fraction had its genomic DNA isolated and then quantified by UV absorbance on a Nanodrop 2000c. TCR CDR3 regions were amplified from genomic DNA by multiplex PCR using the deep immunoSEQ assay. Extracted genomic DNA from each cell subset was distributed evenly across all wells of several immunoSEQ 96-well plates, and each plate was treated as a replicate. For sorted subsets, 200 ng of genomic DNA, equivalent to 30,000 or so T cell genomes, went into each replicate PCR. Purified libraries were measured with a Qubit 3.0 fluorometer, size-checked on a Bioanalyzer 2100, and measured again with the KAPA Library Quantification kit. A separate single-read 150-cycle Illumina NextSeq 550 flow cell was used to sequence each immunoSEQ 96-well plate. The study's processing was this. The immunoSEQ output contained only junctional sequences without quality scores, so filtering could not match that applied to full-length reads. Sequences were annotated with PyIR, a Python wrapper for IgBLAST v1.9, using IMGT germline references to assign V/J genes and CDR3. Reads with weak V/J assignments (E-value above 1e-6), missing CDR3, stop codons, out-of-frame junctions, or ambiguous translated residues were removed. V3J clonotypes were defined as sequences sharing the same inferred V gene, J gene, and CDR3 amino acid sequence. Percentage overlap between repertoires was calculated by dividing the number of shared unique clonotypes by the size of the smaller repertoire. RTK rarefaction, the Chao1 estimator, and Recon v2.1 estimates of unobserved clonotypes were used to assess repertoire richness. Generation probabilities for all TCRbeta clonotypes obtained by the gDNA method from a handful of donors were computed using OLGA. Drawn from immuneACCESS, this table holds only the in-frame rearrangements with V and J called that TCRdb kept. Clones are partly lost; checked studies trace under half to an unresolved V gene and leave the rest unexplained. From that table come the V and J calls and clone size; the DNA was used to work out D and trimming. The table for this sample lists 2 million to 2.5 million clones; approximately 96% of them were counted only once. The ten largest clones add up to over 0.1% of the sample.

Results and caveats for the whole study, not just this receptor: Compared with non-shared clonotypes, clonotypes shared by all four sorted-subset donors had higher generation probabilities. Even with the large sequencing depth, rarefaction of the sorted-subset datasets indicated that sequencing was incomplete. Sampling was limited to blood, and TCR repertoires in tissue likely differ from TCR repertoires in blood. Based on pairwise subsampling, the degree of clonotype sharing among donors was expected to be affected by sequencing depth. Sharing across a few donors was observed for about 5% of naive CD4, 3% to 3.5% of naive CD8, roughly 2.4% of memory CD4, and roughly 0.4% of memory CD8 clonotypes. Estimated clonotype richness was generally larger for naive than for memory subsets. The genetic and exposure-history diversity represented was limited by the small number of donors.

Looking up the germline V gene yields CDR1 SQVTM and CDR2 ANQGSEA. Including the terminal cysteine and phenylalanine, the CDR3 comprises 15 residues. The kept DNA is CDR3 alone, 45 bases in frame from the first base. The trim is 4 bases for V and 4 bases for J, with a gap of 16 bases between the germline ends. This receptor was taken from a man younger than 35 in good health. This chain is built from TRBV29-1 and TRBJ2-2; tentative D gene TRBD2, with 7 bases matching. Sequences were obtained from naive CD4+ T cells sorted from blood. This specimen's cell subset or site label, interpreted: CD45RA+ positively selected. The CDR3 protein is CSVGARGAGTGELFF. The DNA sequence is TGCAGCGTTGGGGCCCGGGGGGCGGGCACCGGGGAGCTGTTTTTT.